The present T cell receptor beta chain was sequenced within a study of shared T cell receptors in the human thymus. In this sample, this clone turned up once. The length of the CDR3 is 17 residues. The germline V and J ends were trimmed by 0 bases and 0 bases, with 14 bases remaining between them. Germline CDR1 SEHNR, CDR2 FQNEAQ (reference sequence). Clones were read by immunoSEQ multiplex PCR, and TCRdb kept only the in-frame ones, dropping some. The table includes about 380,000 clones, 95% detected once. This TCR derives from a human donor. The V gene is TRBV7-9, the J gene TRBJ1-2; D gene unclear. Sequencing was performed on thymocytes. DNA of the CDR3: TGTGCCAGCAGCTTAGCAAAACGGCGGACGTCTAACTATGGCTACACCTTC. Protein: CASSLAKRRTSNYGYTF.